This T cell receptor (beta chain) stems from a study of blood T cells in healthy people across ages (dated by TCRdb to between 2014 and 2017). Context from the whole study: In model experiments, roughly one uniquely barcoded TCR beta cDNA molecule per two T cells was captured by template switching. The study measured age-related changes in TCR beta repertoire diversity using deep sequencing normalized with unique cDNA molecular identifiers. The donors were divided into four age groups: young (average around 15 years), middle-aged (under 40), aged (approximately 64) and long-lived (82). To avoid experimental bias, donors of different ages were randomly spread across the sequencing lanes. The study analyzed two additional independent replicas of 1 million unique cDNA reads from the same blood draw for two donors, one aged 18 to 30 and one aged 80 or older.

The investigation overall reported the following: Compared with the aged group, the long-lived group had more naive CD4+ T cells, fewer expanded clones and increased TCR diversity, a pattern suggesting age selection. Observed TCR beta diversity per million T cells fell roughly linearly with age, and a significant reduction was already apparent by age around 44. Bulk unsorted PBMC profiling prevented conclusive comparison of naive and antigen-experienced compartments. The CMV infection status of donors was not known, potentially confounding age-related changes in expanded clonotypes. Estimates of total diversity from one million sequenced T cells were regarded as lower bounds and underestimates. Observed TCR beta diversity correlated strongly with the percentage of naive T cells measured by flow cytometry.

Regarding this clonotype: Its antigen remains undetermined. The record has no base qualities; no much larger clone is one base away.

Library construction relied on 5' RACE. This sample was sequenced with an Illumina HiSeq 2500. A second PCR of roughly 6 to 11 cycles was performed with a sample-barcoded 5' primer and a J-beta primer mix. A unique molecular identifier was introduced onto each TCR beta cDNA molecule by a template-switch 5' adaptor carrying 12 random nucleotides. At least 2.5 million CDR3-containing paired-end reads were obtained from each sample. First-strand cDNA was synthesized from all RNA with the Mint cDNA synthesis kit, primed by a TRBC-specific oligonucleotide. After uracil-DNA glycosylase treatment, a first 18-cycle PCR used universal primers M1SS and BC2_uni_R on all cDNA. Concerning the study's data processing: For normalization, 1 million high-quality reads, each with a distinct molecular identifier, were randomly selected from each sample. Reads with shared molecular identifiers were discarded instead of being binned into consensus sequences. MiTCR, run with a Q25 quality threshold and the strictest error-elimination algorithm, handled CDR3 identification, clonotype clustering and error correction. A nonparametric unseen species model using Euler transformation provided a lower-bound estimate of total TCR beta diversity. TCRdb reprocessing: public reads trimmed at Q25 with fastp, clones called with MiXCR, in-frame beta chains kept. Records with the same CDR3 protein are collapsed into one entry carrying the most frequent genes and DNA. It is TCRdb's table, rather than the study itself, that gives the V and J calls and clone size. This sample has 800,000 to 1,000,000 distinct CDR3 sequences in its table, and 45% to 50% of those were observed once. The top ten constitute roughly 13% of the sample.

Systemically healthy Caucasian individuals from Russia, 35 to 50 in total and aged about 6 to 100 years, were included as donors. Roughly 10 milliliters of peripheral blood were drawn from each donor into EDTA-treated Vacutainer tubes. PBMCs were isolated by Ficoll-Paque density-gradient centrifugation, with at least 7 million obtained per sample. Total RNA was extracted from PBMCs with Trizol reagent, with at least 5.5 micrograms obtained per sample. For every donor, flow cytometry on a PBMC aliquot measured the percentage of naive CD45RAhigh/CD27high T cells. The receptor was derived from a man aged 30 to 39 in good health. The sample consisted of blood.

At the DNA level, the sequence is TGTGCCAGCAGCCCCATCGACTACTTAGGCGGCTCCGAGCAGTACTTC. It translates to CASSPIDYLGGSEQYF. In this chain, TRBV5-6 is recombined with TRBJ2-7; the D region possibly corresponds to TRBD2 (5 bases align). The CDR3, from cysteine to phenylalanine, totals 16 residues. The read is trimmed to its CDR3 DNA, 48 bases read in frame from base 1. The germline V gene sets CDR1 to SGHDT and CDR2 to YYEEEE. The trim is 4 bases for V and 6 bases for J, with a gap of 23 bases between the germline ends.